Listed here is a single T cell receptor (beta chain). The antigen is unknown. A clone one base away is much larger, so this may be a read error. These data are taken from a study of molecular identifiers for immune sequencing clone quantification. Whole-study results and caveats: Identical TCR molecules that share a barcode could lead to an underestimation of highly expanded clone sizes. Whereas naive cells kept under 1% of molecules in clones above 20 RNA copies, such clones held over 98% in effectors.

TCRdb ran MiXCR on the PCR reads and lists one entry per CDR3 protein. The sample shows 300,000 to 400,000 distinct CDR3 sequences, roughly a fifth of them seen only once. Between about 19,000 and 1,000,000 sorted cells, with 10%, 30% or 50% RNA, yielded naive CD8 libraries. Germline lookup yields CDR1 MGHDK and CDR2 SYGVNS. CDR3 length equals 13 residues. This TCR was sampled from a human donor in good health. Some libraries in this study had Jurkat cell RNA spiked in. The V call is TRBV25-1, the J call TRBJ1-1, with D possibly TRBD1 on 5 matching bases. Material for sequencing was naive CD8+ T cells from blood, with Jurkat cell RNA spiked in. Subset meaning: FACS-sorted CD8+CD4-CCR7+CD45RA+ naive T cells. The CDR3 DNA reads as TGTGTCAGCAGTGAGCAGGGTGATACTGAAGCTTTCTTT. Translation: CVSSEQGDTEAFF.